This T cell receptor (beta chain) comes out of a study of blood T cell repertoires in COVID-19. About the study: Sites in the United States, Italy and Spain provided acute and convalescent COVID-19 samples. PBMCs, B-cell-depleted T cells, or T cells provided the cDNA or gDNA that made up the material.

Study processing details: Reference gene primer amplification in the assay estimated nucleated cell counts. Here immunoSEQ multiplex PCR was the method, and the copy in TCRdb shows in-frame clones only, minus some. The V and J calls and clone size are taken from that table; D and trimming were inferred from the DNA. The sample has roughly 200,000 clones, roughly 88% seen once. CDR3 length: 14 residues. Trimming pared 8 bases from V and 2 bases from J, leaving 12 bases between. Per germline, CDR1 SEHNR and CDR2 FQNEAQ (reference sequence). Source material: peripheral blood. The receptor's source is a human donor with active or convalescent COVID-19. The donor label of this sample is uncertain. V gene TRBV7-9 combines with J gene TRBJ1-4, with D unclear. This chain's CDR3 is CASHSGSTNEKLFF. Here the CDR3 DNA reads TGTGCCAGCCACTCCGGTTCGACTAATGAAAAACTGTTTTTT. Combining the CDR3 with reference TRBV7-9 and TRBJ1-4 gives the whole variable domain DTGVSQNPRHKITKRGQNVTFRCDPISEHNRLYWYRQTLGQGPEFLTYFQNEAQLEKSRLLSDRFSAERPKGSFSTLEIQRTEQGDSAMYLCASHSGSTNEKLFFGSGTQLSVL.